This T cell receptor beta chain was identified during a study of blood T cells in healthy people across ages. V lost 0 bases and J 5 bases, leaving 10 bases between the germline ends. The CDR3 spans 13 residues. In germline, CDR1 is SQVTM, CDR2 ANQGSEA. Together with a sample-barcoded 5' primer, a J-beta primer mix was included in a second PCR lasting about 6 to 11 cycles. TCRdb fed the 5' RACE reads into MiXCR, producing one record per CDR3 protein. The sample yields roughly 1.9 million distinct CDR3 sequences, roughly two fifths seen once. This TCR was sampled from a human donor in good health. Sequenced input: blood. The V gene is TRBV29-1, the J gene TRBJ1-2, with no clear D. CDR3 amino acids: CSVEDMGPYGYTF. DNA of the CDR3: TGCAGCGTTGAAGATATGGGCCCATATGGCTACACCTTC.